This is a list of T cell receptor beta chains from one sample in a study of cytomegalovirus exposure and HLA in healthy donors. Generated by immunoSEQ multiplex PCR, the TCRdb table keeps only in-frame clones and is missing some. The repertoire table contains 200,000 to 250,000 clones. Sequencing used PBMCs. The receptors derive from a woman aged 25 to 39 in good health and CMV-seropositive. Both conserved end residues are part of each CDR3. A D gene is named only where the DNA matches it firmly.

j_call v_call d_call cdr3_aa cdr3_nt
TRBJ1-5 TRBV10-3 TRBD1 CAISESGTGAFSQPQHF TGTGCCATCAGTGAGTCGGGGACAGGGGCCTTCAGTCAGCCCCAGCATTTT
TRBJ2-5 TRBV5-4 TRBD1 CASSRRDRDQETQYF TGTGCCAGCAGCCGAAGGGACAGAGACCAAGAGACCCAGTACTTC
TRBJ2-3 TRBV5-1 - CASSLQGFSTDTQYF TGCGCCAGCAGCTTGCAGGGATTTTCCACAGATACGCAGTATTTT
TRBJ1-2 TRBV5-1 - CASSLGSGTRGYTF TGCGCCAGCAGCTTGGGATCAGGCACAAGGGGCTACACCTTC
TRBJ2-7 TRBV19 TRBD1 CASTPGQGYEQYF TGTGCCAGTACCCCCGGACAGGGCTACGAGCAGTACTTC
TRBJ2-4 TRBV6-1 TRBD2 CASRGTSGKNIQYF TGTGCCAGCAGGGGGACTAGCGGTAAAAACATTCAGTACTTC
TRBJ2-7 TRBV9 TRBD1 CASSVGVRQGAQEQYF TGTGCCAGCAGCGTAGGGGTCCGGCAGGGGGCGCAGGAGCAGTACTTC
TRBJ2-7 TRBV30 - CAWSVSPVWGRGEQYF TGTGCCTGGAGTGTAAGTCCAGTTTGGGGGCGCGGCGAGCAGTACTTC
TRBJ1-5 TRBV6-5 TRBD1 CASSSDRVRNQPQHF TGTGCCAGCAGTTCGGACAGGGTGCGCAATCAGCCCCAGCATTTT
TRBJ1-1 TRBV4-2 - CASSQDMSGTEAFF TGTGCCAGCAGCCAAGATATGTCGGGGACTGAAGCTTTCTTT
TRBJ2-7 TRBV9 TRBD2 CASSVGSPAGGFHEQYF TGTGCCAGCAGCGTAGGGTCCCCAGCGGGAGGTTTTCACGAGCAGTACTTC
TRBJ2-1 TRBV10-2 - CASSPSGIHNEQFF TGCGCCAGCAGTCCCAGCGGTATCCACAATGAGCAGTTCTTC
TRBJ2-5 TRBV27 - CASSLRTDQETQYF TGTGCCAGCAGCCTTCGGACAGACCAAGAGACCCAGTACTTC
TRBJ2-5 TRBV6-6 - CASSQPETRETQYF TGTGCCAGCAGTCAACCTGAAACGAGGGAGACCCAGTACTTC
TRBJ2-5 TRBV5-6 TRBD1 CASSSGQGAYPQETQYF TGTGCCAGCAGCTCGGGACAGGGGGCCTATCCCCAAGAGACCCAGTACTTC
TRBJ2-2 TRBV4-1 - CASLGGTGELFF TGCGCCAGCTTAGGGGGCACCGGGGAGCTGTTTTTT
TRBJ2-7 TRBV27 TRBD1 CASSSGGVEQYF TGTGCCAGCAGTTCAGGGGGCGTCGAGCAGTACTTC